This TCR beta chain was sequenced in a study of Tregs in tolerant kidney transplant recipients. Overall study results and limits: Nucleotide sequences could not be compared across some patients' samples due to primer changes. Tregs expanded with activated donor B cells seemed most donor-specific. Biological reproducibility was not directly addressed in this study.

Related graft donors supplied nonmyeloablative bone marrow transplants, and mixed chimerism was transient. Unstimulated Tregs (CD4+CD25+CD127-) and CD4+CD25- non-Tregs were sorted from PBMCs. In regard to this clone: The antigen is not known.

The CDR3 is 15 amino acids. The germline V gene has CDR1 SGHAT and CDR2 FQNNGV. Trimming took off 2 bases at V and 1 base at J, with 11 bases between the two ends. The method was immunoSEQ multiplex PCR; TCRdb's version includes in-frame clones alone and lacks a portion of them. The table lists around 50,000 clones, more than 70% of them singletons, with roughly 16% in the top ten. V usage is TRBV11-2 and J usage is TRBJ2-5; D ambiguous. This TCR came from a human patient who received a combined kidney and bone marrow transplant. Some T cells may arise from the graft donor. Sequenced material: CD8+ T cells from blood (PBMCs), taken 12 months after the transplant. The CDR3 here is CASSLYEATQETQYF. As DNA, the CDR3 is TGTGCCAGCAGCTTATACGAAGCTACCCAAGAGACCCAGTACTTC.